Listed below are T cell receptor beta chains from one sample, sequenced in a study of blood T cell repertoires in COVID-19. Clones were read by immunoSEQ multiplex PCR, and TCRdb kept only the in-frame ones, dropping some. The repertoire has more than 85,000 clones, about four fifths of them found once; the top ten carry about 20%. Sequenced sample: peripheral blood. Receptors were obtained from an elderly man with acute or convalescent COVID-19. Both conserved end residues are part of each CDR3. The D gene is left open where the match is weak. Only some rows state a clone size, as once, few, many or a class for expanded clones.

J gene: TRBJ1-6
clone size: .
D gene: .
V gene: TRBV28
CDR3 DNA: TGTGCCAGCAGTCTGACAGGAACAAATAATTCACCCCTCCACTTT
CDR3 protein: CASSLTGTNNSPLHF

J gene: TRBJ2-2
clone size: .
D gene: TRBD1
V gene: TRBV7-2
CDR3 DNA: TGTGCCAGCAGCTTCAGGGGGTTTAACACCGGGGAGCTGTTTTTT
CDR3 protein: CASSFRGFNTGELFF

J gene: TRBJ1-1
clone size: many
D gene: .
V gene: TRBV7-2
CDR3 DNA: TGTGCCAGCAGCTCGACGCGGCCAGGGACTGAAGCTTTCTTT
CDR3 protein: CASSSTRPGTEAFF

J gene: TRBJ2-7
clone size: once
D gene: TRBD1
V gene: TRBV27
CDR3 DNA: TGTGCCAGCAGCCTCTGGACAGGGGCCTACGAGCAGTACTTC
CDR3 protein: CASSLWTGAYEQYF

J gene: TRBJ2-7
clone size: .
D gene: .
V gene: TRBV6-5
CDR3 DNA: TGTGCCAGCAGTTCAGACAAACGAAGGAAGCAGTACTTC
CDR3 protein: CASSSDKRRKQYF

J gene: TRBJ2-2
clone size: .
D gene: .
V gene: TRBV6-6
CDR3 DNA: TGTGCCAGCAGTTACTCGCCGGGCGGGGAGCTGTTTTTT
CDR3 protein: CASSYSPGGELFF

J gene: TRBJ2-3
clone size: .
D gene: TRBD2
V gene: TRBV7-2
CDR3 DNA: TGTGCCAGCAGCCCGAGGGGACAGGGACTAGCGGGGGGCAGGGATACGCAGTATTTT
CDR3 protein: CASSPRGQGLAGGRDTQYF

J gene: TRBJ2-1
clone size: .
D gene: .
V gene: TRBV18
CDR3 DNA: TGTGCCAGCTCACCAGACACCTACAATGAGCAGTTCTTC
CDR3 protein: CASSPDTYNEQFF

J gene: TRBJ2-7
clone size: once
D gene: .
V gene: TRBV18
CDR3 DNA: TGTGCCAGCTCACCACCGAACAGGGTAGGGGACGAGCAGTACTTC
CDR3 protein: CASSPPNRVGDEQYF

J gene: TRBJ1-1
clone size: .
D gene: TRBD1
V gene: TRBV4-3
CDR3 DNA: TGCGCCAGCAGCCTGACCGGGGCGCAGGGGGCAAGGGCTGAAGCTTTCTTT
CDR3 protein: CASSLTGAQGARAEAFF

J gene: TRBJ2-3
clone size: .
D gene: TRBD1
V gene: TRBV24-1
CDR3 DNA: TGTGCCACCAGTGACCCAACAGGGGCCCGGACAGATACGCAGTATTTT
CDR3 protein: CATSDPTGARTDTQYF

J gene: TRBJ1-5
clone size: few
D gene: .
V gene: TRBV12-2
CDR3 DNA: TGTGCAAGTCGCTTAGTTCCCCATACCCCAGCGGGGAGCAATCAGCCCCAGCATTTT
CDR3 protein: CASRLVPHTPAGSNQPQHF

J gene: TRBJ2-1
clone size: once
D gene: TRBD2
V gene: TRBV3-1/TRBV3-2
CDR3 DNA: TGTGCCAGCAGCCAAGTTTTGGGCGGGAGAGGGTTGGATGAGCAGTTCTTC
CDR3 protein: CASSQVLGGRGLDEQFF

J gene: TRBJ2-3
clone size: .
D gene: TRBD2
V gene: TRBV2
CDR3 DNA: TGTGCCAGCAGCGGCGGACTAGCGGGATGGGCAGATACGCAGTATTTT
CDR3 protein: CASSGGLAGWADTQYF

J gene: TRBJ2-5
clone size: .
D gene: .
V gene: TRBV5-1
CDR3 DNA: TGCGCCAGCAGCCCCGGGTCTCAAACGGGGGAGACCCAGTACTTC
CDR3 protein: CASSPGSQTGETQYF

J gene: TRBJ1-3
clone size: .
D gene: .
V gene: TRBV7-2
CDR3 DNA: TGTGCCAGCAGCTTAGCACAGGGTCGTTCCAACACCATATATTTT
CDR3 protein: CASSLAQGRSNTIYF

J gene: TRBJ2-5
clone size: .
D gene: TRBD1
V gene: TRBV6-5
CDR3 DNA: TGTGCCAGCAGAGGGACAGGGTGGCAAGAGACCCAGTACTTC
CDR3 protein: CASRGTGWQETQYF

J gene: TRBJ2-3
clone size: .
D gene: .
V gene: TRBV19
CDR3 DNA: TGTGCCAGTAGGACGACAGGATCCGTCTCAGATACGCAGTATTTT
CDR3 protein: CASRTTGSVSDTQYF

J gene: TRBJ2-1
clone size: .
D gene: TRBD2
V gene: TRBV11-2
CDR3 DNA: TGTGCCAGCAGCTTCCTTAGACTAGCGGGCCCCCGATACAATGAGCAGTTCTTC
CDR3 protein: CASSFLRLAGPRYNEQFF

J gene: TRBJ1-1
clone size: .
D gene: .
V gene: TRBV3-1/TRBV3-2
CDR3 DNA: TGTGCCAGCAGCCAAGCCTGGGCAGGGAGGACTGAAGCTTTCTTT
CDR3 protein: CASSQAWAGRTEAFF

J gene: TRBJ2-2
clone size: .
D gene: .
V gene: TRBV4-2
CDR3 DNA: TGTGCCAGCAGCCAGGATGAGGGGGCCGGGGAGCTGTTTTTT
CDR3 protein: CASSQDEGAGELFF

J gene: TRBJ1-1
clone size: .
D gene: .
V gene: TRBV6-5
CDR3 DNA: TGTGCCAGCAGGGGACAAATGAACACTGAAGCTTTCTTT
CDR3 protein: CASRGQMNTEAFF

J gene: TRBJ2-7
clone size: .
D gene: .
V gene: TRBV24-1
CDR3 DNA: TGTGCCACCAGTAAGCGAGGAGGAGGCTACGAGCAGTACTTC
CDR3 protein: CATSKRGGGYEQYF

J gene: TRBJ1-5
clone size: .
D gene: .
V gene: TRBV28
CDR3 DNA: TGTGCCACCGCGGACAGTCTTAATCAGCCCCAGCATTTT
CDR3 protein: CATADSLNQPQHF

J gene: TRBJ1-1
clone size: once
D gene: .
V gene: TRBV2
CDR3 DNA: TGTGCCAGCAGTGAATTCGGGAGAGGAACACGGGCTGAAGCTTTCTTT
CDR3 protein: CASSEFGRGTRAEAFF

J gene: TRBJ2-3
clone size: .
D gene: .
V gene: TRBV11-3
CDR3 DNA: TGTGCCAGCAGCTTAGGAGGTCGCACAGATACGCAGTATTTT
CDR3 protein: CASSLGGRTDTQYF

J gene: TRBJ1-1
clone size: once
D gene: TRBD1
V gene: TRBV10-1
CDR3 DNA: TGCGCCAGCAGCCCGACAGGGATCGGCACTGAAGCTTTCTTT
CDR3 protein: CASSPTGIGTEAFF

J gene: TRBJ2-5
clone size: .
D gene: .
V gene: TRBV5-1
CDR3 DNA: TGCGCCAGCAGCTGGGCTCCAGCTTCCGAGACCCAGTACTTC
CDR3 protein: CASSWAPASETQYF

J gene: TRBJ1-5
clone size: .
D gene: .
V gene: TRBV10-1
CDR3 DNA: TGCGCCAGCCACAAGATACAGGGTTTGGATCAGCCCCAGCATTTT
CDR3 protein: CASHKIQGLDQPQHF

J gene: TRBJ1-5
clone size: .
D gene: .
V gene: TRBV30
CDR3 DNA: TGTGCCTGGATCAAGGGGAAGAAAGGCAATCAGCCCCAGCATTTT
CDR3 protein: CAWIKGKKGNQPQHF

J gene: TRBJ2-2
clone size: .
D gene: .
V gene: TRBV10-1
CDR3 DNA: TGCGCCAGCAGTCCGCGGGGGAACACCGGGGAGCTGTTTTTT
CDR3 protein: CASSPRGNTGELFF

J gene: TRBJ2-7
clone size: .
D gene: .
V gene: TRBV30
CDR3 DNA: TGTGCCTGGAGTGGGAGTGGGGCGGGGGAGCAGTACTTC
CDR3 protein: CAWSGSGAGEQYF

J gene: TRBJ1-3
clone size: .
D gene: .
V gene: TRBV6-6
CDR3 DNA: TGTGCCAGCAGCCCTCCAGGGAATAGCGGAAACACCATATATTTT
CDR3 protein: CASSPPGNSGNTIYF

J gene: TRBJ2-7
clone size: once
D gene: .
V gene: TRBV4-1
CDR3 DNA: TGCGCCAGCAGCCAACAACGGACTAACTCCTACGAGCAGTACTTC
CDR3 protein: CASSQQRTNSYEQYF

J gene: TRBJ2-3
clone size: .
D gene: .
V gene: TRBV9
CDR3 DNA: TGTGCCAGCAGCACCCGGGACATCACAGATACGCAGTATTTT
CDR3 protein: CASSTRDITDTQYF

J gene: TRBJ1-3
clone size: .
D gene: TRBD1
V gene: TRBV10-2
CDR3 DNA: TGCGCCAGCTCCGGACAGGCCAATACAATCTCTGGAAACACCATATATTTT
CDR3 protein: CASSGQANTISGNTIYF

J gene: TRBJ1-1
clone size: .
D gene: .
V gene: TRBV4-1
CDR3 DNA: TGCGCCAGCAGCCAAGAGGCGGCGAACACTGAAGCTTTCTTT
CDR3 protein: CASSQEAANTEAFF

J gene: TRBJ2-7
clone size: .
D gene: .
V gene: TRBV2
CDR3 DNA: TGTGCCAGCAGCCTACAGGGTTTCAACGAGCAGTACTTC
CDR3 protein: CASSLQGFNEQYF

J gene: TRBJ2-4
clone size: .
D gene: .
V gene: TRBV7-2
CDR3 DNA: TGTGCCAGCAGCCCACAGGGTAACGGGAACATTCAGTACTTC
CDR3 protein: CASSPQGNGNIQYF

J gene: TRBJ2-5
clone size: .
D gene: .
V gene: TRBV18
CDR3 DNA: TGTGCCAGCTCTCCCGGGGTCATGGAGACCCAGTACTTC
CDR3 protein: CASSPGVMETQYF

J gene: TRBJ1-4
clone size: once
D gene: TRBD1
V gene: TRBV9
CDR3 DNA: TGTGCCAGCAGCGTCGGGACAGGGGGCGTTGAAAAACTGTTTTTT
CDR3 protein: CASSVGTGGVEKLFF

J gene: TRBJ2-7
clone size: once
D gene: TRBD2
V gene: TRBV11-3
CDR3 DNA: TGTGCCAGCAGCCCCGGACTAGACCCCGCCTACGAGCAGTACTTC
CDR3 protein: CASSPGLDPAYEQYF

J gene: TRBJ2-1
clone size: .
D gene: .
V gene: TRBV10-1
CDR3 DNA: TGCGCCAGCATGGGACTTAACAATGGGCAGTTCTTC
CDR3 protein: CASMGLNNGQFF

J gene: TRBJ1-6
clone size: .
D gene: .
V gene: TRBV4-2
CDR3 DNA: TGTGCCAGCAGCCCTCGGGGGTACGATAATTCACCCCTCCACTTT
CDR3 protein: CASSPRGYDNSPLHF

J gene: TRBJ2-1
clone size: .
D gene: TRBD2
V gene: TRBV12-3/TRBV12-4
CDR3 DNA: TGTGCCAGCAGTTCTAGCGGGAGGAATGAGCAGTTCTTC
CDR3 protein: CASSSSGRNEQFF

J gene: TRBJ1-2
clone size: .
D gene: .
V gene: TRBV12-3/TRBV12-4
CDR3 DNA: TGTGCCAGCAAGATGACAGGCCGGCGCGGCTACACCTTC
CDR3 protein: CASKMTGRRGYTF

J gene: TRBJ2-2
clone size: .
D gene: .
V gene: TRBV10-3
CDR3 DNA: TGTGCCATCCGGGACACACACACCGGGGAGCTGTTTTTT
CDR3 protein: CAIRDTHTGELFF

J gene: TRBJ2-7
clone size: .
D gene: TRBD1
V gene: TRBV6-6
CDR3 DNA: TGTGCCAGCAGTGGACCGGGACAGAGCTCCTACGAGCAGTACTTC
CDR3 protein: CASSGPGQSSYEQYF

J gene: TRBJ2-7
clone size: .
D gene: .
V gene: TRBV7-9
CDR3 DNA: TGTGCCAGCAGCGGAGGGACAGAGAGCTCCTACGAGCAGTACTTC
CDR3 protein: CASSGGTESSYEQYF

J gene: TRBJ1-6
clone size: once
D gene: .
V gene: TRBV27
CDR3 DNA: TGTGCCAGCAGTTTAAGATGGGGGGACTATAATTCACCCCTCCACTTT
CDR3 protein: CASSLRWGDYNSPLHF

J gene: TRBJ2-7
clone size: .
D gene: .
V gene: TRBV12-5
CDR3 DNA: TGTGCTAGTGGTTCCAAAAAAAGGGACAGAGCGGGTCCCGAGCAGTACTTC
CDR3 protein: CASGSKKRDRAGPEQYF

J gene: TRBJ2-4
clone size: .
D gene: .
V gene: TRBV6-5
CDR3 DNA: TGTGCCAGCAGCGGTCTAGGGAGGAACATTCAGTACTTC
CDR3 protein: CASSGLGRNIQYF

J gene: TRBJ1-2
clone size: .
D gene: .
V gene: TRBV9
CDR3 DNA: TGTGCCAGCAGCGTAGCAGCAGGATTCGATGGCTACACCTTC
CDR3 protein: CASSVAAGFDGYTF

J gene: TRBJ2-5
clone size: .
D gene: TRBD2
V gene: TRBV3-1/TRBV3-2
CDR3 DNA: TGTGCCAGCAGCCAAGTTGGCGGGGGAGAGACCCAGTACTTC
CDR3 protein: CASSQVGGGETQYF